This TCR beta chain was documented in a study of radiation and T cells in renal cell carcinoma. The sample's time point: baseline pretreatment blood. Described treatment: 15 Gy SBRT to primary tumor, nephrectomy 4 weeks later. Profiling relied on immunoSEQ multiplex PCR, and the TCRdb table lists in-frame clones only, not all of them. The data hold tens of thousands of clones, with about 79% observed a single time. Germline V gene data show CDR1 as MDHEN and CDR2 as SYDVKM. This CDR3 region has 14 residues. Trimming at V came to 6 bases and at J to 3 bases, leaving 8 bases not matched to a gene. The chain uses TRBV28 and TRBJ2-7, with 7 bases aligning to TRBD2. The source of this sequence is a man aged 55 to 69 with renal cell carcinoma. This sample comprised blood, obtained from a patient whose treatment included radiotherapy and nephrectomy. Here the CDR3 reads CASSHPLADYEQYF. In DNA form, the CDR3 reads TGTGCCAGCAGCCACCCGCTAGCGGACTACGAGCAGTACTTC.